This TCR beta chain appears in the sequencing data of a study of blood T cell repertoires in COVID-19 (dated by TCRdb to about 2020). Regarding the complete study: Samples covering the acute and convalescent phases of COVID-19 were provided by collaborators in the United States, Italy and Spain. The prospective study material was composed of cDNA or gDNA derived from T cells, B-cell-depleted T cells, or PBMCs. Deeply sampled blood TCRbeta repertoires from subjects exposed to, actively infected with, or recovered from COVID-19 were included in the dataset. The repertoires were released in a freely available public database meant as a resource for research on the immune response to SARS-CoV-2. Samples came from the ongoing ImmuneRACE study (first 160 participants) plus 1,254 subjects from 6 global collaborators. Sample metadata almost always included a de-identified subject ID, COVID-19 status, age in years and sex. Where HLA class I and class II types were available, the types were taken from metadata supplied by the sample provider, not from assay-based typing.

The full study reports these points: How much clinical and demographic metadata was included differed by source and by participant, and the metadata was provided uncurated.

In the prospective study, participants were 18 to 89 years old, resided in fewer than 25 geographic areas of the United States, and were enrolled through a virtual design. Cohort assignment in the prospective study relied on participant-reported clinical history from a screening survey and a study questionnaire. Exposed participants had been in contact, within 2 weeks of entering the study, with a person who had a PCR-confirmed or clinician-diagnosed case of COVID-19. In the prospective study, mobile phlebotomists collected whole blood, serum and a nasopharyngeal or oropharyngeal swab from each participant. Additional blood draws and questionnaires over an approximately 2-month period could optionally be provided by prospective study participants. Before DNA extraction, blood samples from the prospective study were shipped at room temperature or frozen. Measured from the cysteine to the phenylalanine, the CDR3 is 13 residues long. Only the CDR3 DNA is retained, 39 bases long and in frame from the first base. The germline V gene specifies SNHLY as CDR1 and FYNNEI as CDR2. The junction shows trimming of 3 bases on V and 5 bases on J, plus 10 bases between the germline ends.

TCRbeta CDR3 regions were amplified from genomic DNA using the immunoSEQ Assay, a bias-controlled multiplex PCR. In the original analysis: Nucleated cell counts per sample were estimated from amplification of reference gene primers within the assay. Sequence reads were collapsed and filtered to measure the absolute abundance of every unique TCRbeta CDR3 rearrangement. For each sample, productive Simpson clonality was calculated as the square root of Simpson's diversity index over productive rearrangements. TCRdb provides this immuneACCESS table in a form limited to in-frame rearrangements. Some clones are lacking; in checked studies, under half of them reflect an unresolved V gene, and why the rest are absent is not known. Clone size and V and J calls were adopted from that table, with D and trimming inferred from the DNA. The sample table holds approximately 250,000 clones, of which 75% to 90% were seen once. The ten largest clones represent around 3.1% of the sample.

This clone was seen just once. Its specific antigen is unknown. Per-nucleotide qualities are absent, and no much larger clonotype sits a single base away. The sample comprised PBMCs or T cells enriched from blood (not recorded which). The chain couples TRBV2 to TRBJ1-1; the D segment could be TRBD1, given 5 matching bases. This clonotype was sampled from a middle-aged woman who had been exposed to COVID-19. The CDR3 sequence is CASSEGRGTEAFF. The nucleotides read TGTGCCAGCAGTGAGGGTAGGGGAACTGAAGCTTTCTTT.